A single sample is the source of the 26 T cell receptor beta chains below, sequenced in a study of blood T cell repertoires in COVID-19. Using immunoSEQ multiplex PCR, the repertoire was profiled, and TCRdb retains in-frame clones only, with some absent. The sample comprises around 140,000 clones, 65% to 85% of which are singletons, and under 10% rests with the top ten. Sequenced: peripheral blood. These receptor sequences come from a man aged 25-40 years with COVID-19, enrolled during active disease.

This chain uses TRBV18 with TRBJ1-3; D uncertain. The germline V gene encodes CDR1 KGHSH and CDR2 LQKENI. V gave up 3 bases and J gave up 3 bases, with 15 bases separating them. This CDR3 is built from 16 residues. The CDR3 sequence is CASSPSQTFHGNTIYF. The CDR3 DNA follows: TGTGCCAGCTCACCTAGTCAAACCTTTCATGGAAACACCATATATTTT.

This chain links TRBV4-2 with TRBJ1-4; 9 bases line up with TRBD1. The germline V gene encodes CDR1 LGHNA and CDR2 YNFKEQ. This CDR3 is built from 16 residues. With V trimmed by 1 base and J by 6 bases, 6 bases remained unmatched. In nucleotides, the CDR3 is TGTGCCAGCAGCCAAGTACCGCGGGACAGGGATGAAAAACTGTTTTTT. Amino acids: CASSQVPRDRDEKLFF.

This rearrangement joins TRBV7-2 to TRBJ2-1; 14 bases align to TRBD2. This CDR3 is built from 15 residues. CDR1 SGHTA and CDR2 FQGNSA come from the germline V gene. V was pared by 8 bases and J by 0 bases, with 0 bases of the junction left unmatched. CDR3 nucleotide sequence: TGTGCCAGCGGGACTAGCGGGAGCTCCTACAATGAGCAGTTCTTC. It yields the protein CASGTSGSSYNEQFF.

The chain joins TRBV7-9 to TRBJ1-4; TRBD1 is a possible D gene (5 bases). The CDR3 loop spans 15 amino acids. Trimming cost V 7 bases and J 5 bases, with 17 bases left between them. Germline CDR1 is SEHNR and CDR2 is FQNEAQ (reference sequence). Written as DNA, the CDR3 is TGTGCCAGCACCCCGCCCGAGACAGCGAATGAAAAACTGTTTTTT. Protein sequence: CASTPPETANEKLFF.

This chain uses TRBV5-1 with TRBJ1-2; 9 bases align to TRBD1. CDR1 SGHRS and CDR2 YFSETQ come from the germline V gene. The CDR3 has 16 residues. With V trimmed by 5 bases and J by 4 bases, 12 bases remained unmatched. The chain's CDR3 is CASSSGQGPFPYGYTF. The CDR3 region has the DNA TGCGCCAGCAGTTCGGGACAGGGTCCCTTCCCCTATGGCTACACCTTC.

The CDR3 reads CASSLRQGPDTQYF. In DNA form, the CDR3 reads TGTGCCAGTAGTCTCCGACAGGGTCCAGATACGCAGTATTTT. V gene TRBV19 combines with J gene TRBJ2-3; 7 bases match TRBD1. The CDR3 runs 14 residues. Germline V gene data show CDR1 as LNHDA and CDR2 as SQIVND (reference sequence). V dropped 5 bases and J dropped 4; count of bases not matched to a gene: 6.

This sequence joins TRBV5-4 and TRBJ2-3, with TRBD1 matching 9 bases. Losses at the gene ends were 4 bases for V and 5 bases for J; bases not matched to a gene: 5. Germline V gene data show CDR1 as SGHNT and CDR2 as YYREEE (reference sequence). The CDR3 has 14 amino acids. CDR3 region: CASSTGQGRDTQYF. The CDR3 DNA follows: TGTGCCAGCAGCACGGGACAGGGAAGAGATACGCAGTATTTT.

The genes are TRBV19 and TRBJ2-3; D possibly corresponds to TRBD2 (6 bases). Looked up from germline, CDR1 is LNHDA and CDR2 is SQIVND (reference sequence). The CDR3 contains 14 residues. V lost 8 bases and J lost 1, with 13 bases in between. The DNA of the CDR3 is TGTGCCAGTGAAGCGGGTCCCGGCACAGATACGCAGTATTTT. Its translation: CASEAGPGTDTQYF.

In nucleotides, the CDR3 is TGTGCCAGCAGCCCCATCGGGACAGGGTCGGGGACCCAGTACTTC. Translating it yields CASSPIGTGSGTQYF. The chain combines TRBV5-4 with TRBJ2-5; 9 positions agree with TRBD1. V shed 4 bases, J shed 7 bases, and the junction held 11 bases outside the gene matches. The CDR3 runs to 15 residues. CDR1 and CDR2 (germline): SGHNT, YYREEE (reference sequence).

The CDR3 DNA is TGTGCCAGCAGCGCCAACAGGGTGGGCACTGAAGCTTTCTTT. Amino acid sequence: CASSANRVGTEAFF. The J gene is TRBJ1-1, the V gene TRBV9, with D possibly being TRBD1 (6 bases). CDR1 and CDR2 from the germline V gene are SGDLS and YYNGEE. With 3 bases removed from V and 4 bases from J, the gap between germline ends came to 13 bases. There are 14 residues in the CDR3.

The chain recombines TRBV21-1 with TRBJ1-5. TRBV21-1 is a pseudogene locus. This CDR3 is built from 14 residues. The CDR3 sequence: CASSKDRTLGPQHF. CDR3 bases: TGTGCCAGCAGCAAAGATAGGACTTTAGGGCCCCAGCATTTT.

The genes are TRBV3-1 (or the pseudogene TRBV3-2) and TRBJ2-3, with D possibly TRBD2 on 5 matching bases. The V end lost 2 bases, the J end lost 0 bases, and 9 bases lay between the germline ends. The CDR3 extends over 15 amino acids. In germline, CDR1 is LGHDT, CDR2 YNNKEL (reference sequence). The CDR3 coding sequence is TGTGCCAGCAGCCAACTCCTAGCTAGCACAGATACGCAGTATTTT. Translated, it gives CASSQLLASTDTQYF.

As concerns this clone: At one end, the junction sequence differs from germline, possibly due to a read error. The CDR3 is CASSAAGGGTDTQYF. CDR3 bases: TGTGCTAGCAGCGCCGCAGGAGGAGGCACAGATACGCAGTATTTT. The rearrangement uses TRBV7-7 and TRBJ2-3; D is perhaps TRBD2 (5 bases). Germline V lookup: CDR1 SSHAT, CDR2 FNYEAQ (reference sequence). This CDR3 is 15 amino acids long.

The V call is TRBV27, the J call TRBJ2-6; D unclear. Germline V gene lookup returns CDR1 MNHEY and CDR2 SMNVEV (reference sequence). Deletions cut 4 bases from V and 0 bases from J, with 7 bases between. There are 15 residues in the CDR3. This CDR3 reads CASSSLSSGANVLTF. CDR3 bases: TGTGCCAGCAGTTCATTGAGCTCTGGGGCCAACGTCCTGACTTTC.

The rearrangement joins TRBV2 to TRBJ2-5; tentative D call: TRBD1 (6 bases). Trimming cost V 2 bases and J 3 bases, with 7 bases left between them. Looked up from germline, CDR1 is SNHLY and CDR2 is FYNNEI. The CDR3 runs to 13 residues. CDR3 in amino acids: CASSEQGKETQYF. CDR3 nucleotides: TGTGCCAGCAGTGAACAGGGGAAAGAGACCCAGTACTTC.

This chain uses TRBV4-1 with TRBJ1-5, with TRBD1 matching 9 bases. The CDR3 spans 14 residues. Germline V gene data show CDR1 as MGHRA and CDR2 as YSYEKL. The trim removed 2 bases at V and 9 bases at J, leaving 5 bases unmatched. The CDR3 sequence: CASSQKDRGGPQHF. The CDR3 bases are TGCGCCAGCAGCCAAAAGGACAGGGGAGGGCCCCAGCATTTT.

The rearrangement joins TRBV7-6 to TRBJ1-5; 8 nucleotides line up with TRBD1. With V trimmed by 2 bases and J by 1 base, 4 bases remained unmatched. The CDR3 has 16 amino acids. Germline assignment: CDR1 SGHVS and CDR2 FNYEAQ. For the CDR3, the DNA is TGTGCCAGCAGCTTATATCGGGACAGGAGCAATCAGCCCCAGCATTTT. It codes for CASSLYRDRSNQPQHF.

The chain combines TRBV5-1 with TRBJ2-3; 14 bases agree with TRBD2. From germline, CDR1 is SGHRS and CDR2 YFSETQ. This CDR3 has 15 amino acids. J lost 5 bases, V lost 5 bases, and 4 bases had no gene match. CDR3 region: CASRTSGGERDTQYF. CDR3 DNA sequence: TGCGCCAGCAGGACTAGCGGGGGGGAGCGAGATACGCAGTATTTT.

The chain has TRBV6-2 or TRBV6-3 and TRBJ1-2, with D uncertain. With 4 bases removed from V and 4 bases from J, the gap between germline ends came to 7 bases. The CDR3 covers 12 residues. Germline CDR1 and CDR2: MNHEY and SVGEGT. The CDR3 spells CASSSGSYGYTF. For the CDR3, the DNA is TGTGCCAGCAGTTCGGGGTCCTATGGCTACACCTTC.

Written as DNA, the CDR3 is TGTGCCAGCAGCCCCCCGGGCGGGAGGGGGAATGAGCAGTTCTTC. Protein sequence: CASSPPGGRGNEQFF. This rearrangement joins TRBV7-2 to TRBJ2-1; 9 nucleotides align to TRBD2. V dropped 5 bases and J dropped 7; count of bases not matched to a gene: 9. CDR1 and CDR2 (germline): SGHTA, FQGNSA. The CDR3 runs 15 residues.

J is TRBJ2-2 and V is TRBV18; TRBD1 matches 7 bases. Germline assignment: CDR1 KGHSH and CDR2 LQKENI. The CDR3 length is 15 residues. After removal of 2 bases from V and 5 bases from J, the junction contained 5 bases not matched to a gene. The CDR3 coding sequence is TGTGCCAGCTCACCAAGGACAGGAGAAACCGGGGAGCTGTTTTTT. This sequence encodes CASSPRTGETGELFF.

The rearrangement joins TRBV5-8 to TRBJ1-4, with D tentatively TRBD1 (6 bases). CDR1 SGHTS and CDR2 YDEGEE come from the germline V gene. This CDR3 has 15 amino acids. V was shortened by 3 bases and J by 5 bases, with 14 bases between the two germline ends. The CDR3 loop is CASSWRTAKNEKLFF. The CDR3 coding sequence is TGTGCCAGCAGCTGGAGGACAGCCAAGAATGAAAAACTGTTTTTT.

This rearrangement joins TRBV2 to TRBJ1-6, with D possibly being TRBD1 (5 bases). Trimming pared 9 bases from V and 6 bases from J, leaving 9 bases between. CDR3 size: 12 residues. CDR1 and CDR2 from the germline V gene are SNHLY and FYNNEI. CDR3 region: CASAGVNSPLHF. CDR3 bases: TGTGCCAGTGCGGGGGTTAATTCACCCCTCCACTTT.

This chain joins TRBV28 and TRBJ2-2; D possibly corresponds to TRBD1 (6 bases). The V end lost 5 bases, the J end lost 3 bases, and 13 bases lay between the germline ends. The CDR3 is 15 amino acids. Germline V gene data show CDR1 as MDHEN and CDR2 as SYDVKM. This chain's CDR3 is CASSRTSGDTGELFF. The CDR3, as DNA: TGTGCCAGCAGTCGCACTTCAGGGGACACCGGGGAGCTGTTTTTT.

V is TRBV27 and J is TRBJ2-7; 7 bases are a match to TRBD2. The trim removed 7 bases at V and 5 bases at J, leaving 14 bases unmatched. The CDR3 loop spans 15 amino acids. Germline assignment: CDR1 MNHEY and CDR2 SMNVEV (reference sequence). The CDR3 DNA is TGTGCCAGCAAAGAGGCGGGGGAGTACGCCCACGAGCAGTACTTC. Its translation is CASKEAGEYAHEQYF.

The chain couples TRBV6-2 or TRBV6-3 to TRBJ1-2; D unclear. V was trimmed by 4 bases and J by 3 bases, leaving 9 bases between them. Germline V CDR1 and CDR2: MNHEY, SVGEGT. The CDR3 runs to 13 residues. This chain's CDR3 is CASSSGSYYGYTF. The CDR3 nucleotides read TGTGCCAGCAGTTCCGGGTCCTACTATGGCTACACCTTC.